The entry below describes one TCR beta chain. The target antigen is unknown. This sequence may be a read error, since a much larger clone differs from it by one base. The CDR3 does not end in the conserved phenylalanine or tryptophan, so this is likely a read error. The CDR3 runs 13 residues. The V and J ends lost 3 bases and 5 bases respectively, with 12 bases between them. Germline CDR1 and CDR2: DFQATT and SNEGSKA (reference sequence). Three rounds of nested PCR, following a modified ARM-PCR protocol, produced the TCRbeta library. TCRdb ran MiXCR on the multiplex PCR reads and lists one entry per CDR3 protein. This table has over 100,000 distinct CDR3 sequences, roughly two thirds appearing once. The data are from a study of tumor and adjacent non-tumor tissue in lung cancer. Whole-study context: The cohort had 12 adenocarcinoma, a couple of squamous cell and 1 small cell patients. Patients were aged roughly 31 to 76, nine to eleven men and about five women, stage I to III.

No cell sorting was done before RNA was extracted from the tissue. More than 3 cm separated this lung sample from the edge of the tumor. Regarding the study as a whole: In normal lung, the top 100 clones were significantly more dominant than in tumor.

This clonotype was obtained from a man aged 60-69 years with non-small cell lung cancer. The source material was distant non-tumor lung tissue. The chain has TRBV20-1 and TRBJ2-3; possibly TRBD1 or TRBD2 for D (5 bases each). The chain's CDR3 is CSASVVGVDTQYS. The CDR3 DNA reads as TGCAGTGCTAGTGTTGTGGGGGTAGATACGCAGTATTCT.